This entry concerns a single TCR beta chain. Its recognized antigen is unknown. No base quality information exists; no much larger clone differs at one position. The germline V gene provides CDR1 LGHNA and CDR2 YSLEER. The CDR3 sequence holds 16 residues, the cysteine and phenylalanine included. Of the read, only the CDR3 DNA is kept; its 48 bases are in frame from base 1. V is reduced by 1 base and J by 4 bases, leaving a spacing of 15 bases between them. The method was the immunoSEQ multiplex PCR assay. Each sample had some 10^5 TCR templates assayed by the deep sequencing platform. Genomic DNA extracted from sorted T cells was used for TCRbeta CDR3 sequencing. For the original study's pipeline: Clonal analysis of TCRbeta CDR3 data was done in the R programming language. Unstimulated samples were compared with post-reaction CFSE-low samples to define alloreactive CD4+ and CD8+ clones. Regulatory or non-regulatory origin was assigned to alloreactive CD4+ clones by matching of sequences to sorted unstimulated Treg and non-Treg repertoires. Drawn from immuneACCESS, this table holds only the in-frame rearrangements with V and J called that TCRdb kept. Clones are partly lost; checked studies trace under half to an unresolved V gene and leave the rest unexplained. That table is the source of V, J and clone size, and D and trimming were worked out from the DNA. The sample records over 70,000 clones, 85% to 90% of which are singletons. The ten most abundant clones make up 15% of the sample.

The data originate from a study of siplizumab effects on memory and regulatory T cells (dated by TCRdb to the late 2010s). Study-wide context: The study looked at the effect of siplizumab, an anti-CD2 antibody, on alloreactive T-cell subsets in allogeneic mixed lymphocyte reactions made from human PBMCs.

Sorted unstimulated T cells and proliferating T cells recovered from mixed lymphocyte reactions were subjected to TCRbeta CDR3 sequencing. Fresh whole blood from roughly 10 HLA-typed healthy donors was used to isolate PBMCs. Paper-wide results and their limitations: Siplizumab significantly lowered the cumulative frequency of alloreactive sequences that could be traced to unstimulated CD4+ memory T cells. Greater diversity appeared to be present in unstimulated naive T cells than in memory T cells, and a substantial contribution to the alloresponse seemed to be made by naive cells. Roughly 75-95% of proliferating CD4+ or CD8+ clones could not be assigned a naive or memory phenotype. Sequences below about 10^-5 frequency were poorly captured, so only a minor fraction of alloreactive clones could be mapped to unstimulated subsets. No functional confirmation was obtained for the suppressive function of proliferating Tregs from siplizumab cultures. Among mappable alloreactive CD4+ clones, the Treg-derived fraction averaged approximately 72% with siplizumab versus 26.9% in control reactions.

This clonotype was sampled from a human donor in good health. Recombination connected TRBV4-3 to TRBJ2-3, with the D gene tentatively TRBD1 or TRBD2, based on 6 matching bases in each. Sequencing used CD4+ T cells sorted from blood. For the CDR3, the sequence is CASSQVHPEGADTQYF. The nucleotides are TGCGCCAGCAGCCAAGTACACCCGGAGGGGGCAGATACGCAGTATTTT.